One sample yielded the 16 T cell receptor beta chains listed below, sequenced in a study of graft-versus-host responses after intestinal transplantation (dated by TCRdb to about 2021). Libraries were made using the immunoSEQ multiplex PCR assay. Entries here come from immuneACCESS through TCRdb and include only in-frame sequences with V and J called. Some clones fail to appear in such tables; in the studies checked, an unresolved V gene covers under half of the shortfall, and the cause of the remainder is unknown. Within this sample are 50,000 to 75,000 clones, with 90% to 95% of them counted one time only. The top ten clones comprise about 1.8% of the sample. Their cognate antigens are unknown. The time point label on this specimen signifies: cells obtained before transplantation from donor or recipient. The sample in question was unstimulated CD8+ T cells sorted from spleen or lymph node cells, obtained before transplant. The receptors originated from a human donor who was the organ donor for an intestinal transplant.

The rearrangement links TRBV18 to TRBJ2-5; 7 bases are a match to TRBD1. V lost 2 bases to trimming and J lost 4 bases; unmatched junction nucleotides: 7. The CDR3 runs to 15 residues. CDR1 and CDR2 (germline): KGHSH, LQKENI. Here the CDR3 DNA reads TGTGCCAGCTCACCAGTAGGGGGCCTACTAGAGACCCAGTACTTC. It is translated as CASSPVGGLLETQYF.

This rearrangement joins TRBV29-1 to TRBJ1-2; 11 bases match TRBD1. CDR1 SQVTM and CDR2 ANQGSEA come from the germline V gene. V shed 6 bases, J shed 8 bases, and the junction held 8 bases outside the gene matches. The CDR3 covers 13 residues. The CDR3 sequence: CSVLKGTGGGYTF. Written as DNA, the CDR3 is TGCAGCGTGCTGAAGGGGACAGGGGGGGGCTACACCTTC. The complete variable domain, with remaining parts taken from reference TRBV29-1 and TRBJ1-2, reads SAVISQKPSRDICQRGTSLTIQCQVDSQVTMMFWYRQQPGQSLTLIATANQGSEATYESGFVIDKFPISRPNLTFSTLTVSNMSPEDSSIYLCSVLKGTGGGYTFGSGTRLTVV.

V gene TRBV27 combines with J gene TRBJ1-2; perhaps TRBD1 as D (5 bases). CDR1 and CDR2 (germline): MNHEY, SMNVEV (reference sequence). Trimming shortened V by 0 bases and J by 5 bases, and 10 bases separated the two germline ends. The CDR3 extends over 14 amino acids. The CDR3 DNA sequence: TGTGCCAGCAGTTTATCTCGCGGGGGGTATGGCTACACCTTC. Translating gives CASSLSRGGYGYTF.

The CDR3 reads CATSTGSLVNTEAFF. CDR3 nucleotides: TGTGCCACCAGCACGGGGTCATTGGTGAACACTGAAGCTTTCTTT. The V call is TRBV19, the J call TRBJ1-1, with no clear D. CDR1 and CDR2 from the germline V gene are LNHDA and SQIVND (reference sequence). V was trimmed by 10 bases and J by 0 bases, leaving 18 bases between them. The CDR3 is made up of 15 amino acids.

The chain recombines TRBV7-2 with TRBJ2-7, with 9 bases aligning to TRBD2. The CDR3 is 14 residues long. V shed 2 bases and J 3 bases; nucleotides not matched to a gene: 2. CDR1 SGHTA and CDR2 FQGNSA come from the germline V gene. CDR3 DNA sequence: TGTGCCAGCAGCTTACTAGCGGGGAGCTACGAGCAGTACTTC. Its translation: CASSLLAGSYEQYF. The full variable domain, its missing parts supplied by reference TRBV7-2 and TRBJ2-7, is GAGVSQSPSNKVTEKGKDVELRCDPISGHTALYWYRQSLGQGLEFLIYFQGNSAPDKSGLPSDRFSAERTGGSVSTLTIQRTQQEDSAVYLCASSLLAGSYEQYFGPGTRLTVT.

The chain is built from TRBV9 and TRBJ1-3; weak D call: TRBD1 (5 bases). Germline lookup yields CDR1 SGDLS and CDR2 YYNGEE. Trimming took off 4 bases at V and 0 bases at J, with 11 bases between the two ends. The CDR3 has 15 amino acids. This chain's CDR3 is CASSPAGNSGNTIYF. In nucleotides, the CDR3 is TGTGCCAGCAGCCCCGCAGGGAACTCTGGAAACACCATATATTTT.

The CDR3, as DNA: TGTGCCACGATCACTAGCGGGATTATCTACGAGCAGTACTTC. The encoded protein is CATITSGIIYEQYF. This chain connects TRBV6-1 to TRBJ2-7; 10 bases map to TRBD2. The germline gives CDR1 MNHNS, CDR2 SASEGT. The CDR3 covers 14 residues. Losses at the gene ends were 10 bases for V and 3 bases for J; bases not matched to a gene: 9.

On this clone: Relative to the germline gene, one junction end is altered; a read error may explain this. The chain carries TRBV7-7 and TRBJ2-7; 9 bases align to TRBD1. The CDR3 is 15 amino acids. Germline V CDR1 and CDR2: SSHAT, FNYEAQ (reference sequence). The CDR3 loop reads CASSLGQGQGNEQYF. In DNA, the CDR3 is TGTGCTAGCAGCTTAGGTCAGGGACAGGGAAACGAGCAGTACTTC.

The genes are TRBV29-1 and TRBJ2-7, with 9 bases matching TRBD1. Germline V gene data show CDR1 as SQVTM and CDR2 as ANQGSEA. The CDR3 is 13 residues long. V lost 4 bases and J lost 4; bases outside the gene matches: 5. The DNA for the CDR3 is TGCAGCGTTGGCCCGGACAGGGGATACGAGCAGTACTTC. It encodes CSVGPDRGYEQYF.

The V gene is TRBV6-5, the J gene TRBJ1-4; tentatively, D is TRBD1 (5 bases). The CDR3 sequence is 15 residues long. V was trimmed by 5 bases and J by 6 bases, leaving 16 bases between them. Germline CDR1 is MNHEY and CDR2 is SVGAGI. The CDR3 loop reads CASSKEGSAHEKLFF. CDR3 sequence (DNA): TGTGCCAGCAGTAAGGAGGGGTCCGCGCATGAAAAACTGTTTTTT.

About this clone: Different DNA sequences within this sample yield the same CDR3. The rearrangement uses TRBV27 and TRBJ1-5; 8 positions match TRBD1. V gave up 0 bases and J gave up 2 bases; unmatched junction bases: 0. Looked up from germline, CDR1 is MNHEY and CDR2 is SMNVEV (reference sequence). The CDR3 sequence is 15 residues long. The CDR3 spells CASSLSTGGNQPQHF. DNA for the CDR3: TGTGCCAGCAGTTTATCGACAGGGGGCAATCAGCCCCAGCATTTT.

The chain links TRBV7-9 to TRBJ1-2; D may be TRBD1 (5 bases). V lost 5 bases and J lost 4, with 11 bases in between. The CDR3 extends over 13 amino acids. Germline CDR1 is SEHNR and CDR2 is FQNEAQ (reference sequence). In DNA form, the CDR3 reads TGTGCCAGCAGCAAGACAGTTGTCTATGGCTACACCTTC. It codes for CASSKTVVYGYTF.

This chain connects TRBV19 to TRBJ2-2, with 9 bases identical to TRBD2. The V gene end was trimmed by 5 bases and the J gene end by 5 bases; junction bases not matched to a gene: 6. Germline V gene data show CDR1 as LNHDA and CDR2 as SQIVND (reference sequence). This CDR3 contains 15 residues. Here the CDR3 reads CASSPREGRTGELFF. The CDR3 nucleotides read TGTGCCAGTAGTCCGCGGGAGGGCCGGACCGGGGAGCTGTTTTTT.

The genes are TRBV6-6 and TRBJ2-2; 7 bases are a match to TRBD2. Looked up from germline, CDR1 is MNHNY and CDR2 is SVGAGI (reference sequence). CDR3 length: 16 residues. Trimming cost V 2 bases and J 6 bases; bases outside gene matches: 9. CDR3 amino acids: CASSYEGGPFPGELFF. The CDR3 DNA reads as TGTGCCAGCAGTTACGAGGGAGGGCCCTTTCCCGGGGAGCTGTTTTTT.

V gene TRBV27 combines with J gene TRBJ1-5, with 10 bases identical to TRBD1. V shed 4 bases, J shed 5 bases, and the junction held 5 bases outside the gene matches. This CDR3 spans 15 amino acids. Germline V gene data show CDR1 as MNHEY and CDR2 as SMNVEV (reference sequence). The DNA for the CDR3 is TGTGCCAGCAGTTACGGGACAGGGGTGGATCAGCCCCAGCATTTT. Its translation is CASSYGTGVDQPQHF.

The rearrangement joins TRBV27 to TRBJ2-7, with 8 bases lining up with TRBD2. The CDR3 spans 12 residues. The germline V gene encodes CDR1 MNHEY and CDR2 SMNVEV (reference sequence). As DNA, the CDR3 is TGTGCGAGCGGGAGTTTCTCCTACGAGCAGTACTTC. Translated: CASGSFSYEQYF.